This T cell receptor (beta chain) emerged from a study of shared clonotypes between healthy human individuals. On the study more broadly: The cohort comprised a couple of women and a few men. Their ages spanned 18 to 49 years. Study-wide results and limits: All-four-donor shared clonotypes had higher generation probabilities than non-shared clonotypes did. In having few donors, the study represented limited genetic and exposure-history diversity.

Notes on this clone: Its antigen remains unknown.

Investigators spread the genomic DNA of each subset evenly over several immunoSEQ plates. Generated by immunoSEQ multiplex PCR, the TCRdb table keeps only in-frame clones and is missing some. The sample lists about 2.4 million clones, more than 90% occurring once. Germline V CDR1 and CDR2: MRHNA, SNTAGT. V lost 0 bases to trimming and J lost 5 bases; unmatched junction nucleotides: 8. This CDR3 region has 17 residues. Specimen: naive CD4+ T cells sorted from blood. Sample subset: CD45RA+ positively selected. The chain joins TRBV6-4 to TRBJ2-5; 11 bases line up with TRBD2. The clonotype originates from a man in his late teens or twenties in good health. The CDR3 reads CASSDSILAGGMETQYF. In nucleotides, the CDR3 is TGTGCCAGCAGTGACTCTATCCTAGCGGGAGGAATGGAGACCCAGTACTTC.